This T cell receptor beta chain was recorded in a study of beta chain features in type 1 diabetes (dated by TCRdb to 2017 to 2018). With regard to the full study: No differences in mean age, gender distribution, total cell number or subset yield were found between patients and healthy donors. A total of 85 million to 140 million sorted cells were examined across all samples, and a strong correlation was observed between cell number per subset and RNA yield. In the study, recently diagnosed type 1 diabetes patients and matched healthy donors were compared on the TCRB repertoires of their sorted circulating CD4+ T cell subsets. Whereas all 30 or so donors provided naive and central memory subsets, regulatory and stem cell-like memory subsets were isolated from just 8 patients and roughly 8 healthy donors. Broader findings and caveats from the paper: At VDJ recombination sites, patients with type 1 diabetes made fewer insertions and deleted more nucleotides, a pattern implying thymic rearrangement abnormalities. Because cDNA was sequenced instead of genomic DNA, highly expressing activated cells could be over-represented, though the groups showed no difference in activation or CD3 levels. A moderate but significant shortening of TCRB CDR3 length was observed in type 1 diabetes patients in all four CD4+ subsets. Only small numbers of individuals were included in the HLA sub-analyses, which left unresolved whether HLA type had any influence on TCRB rearrangement. The naive, central memory and regulatory TCRB repertoires appeared to resemble one another more closely among patients than among healthy donors. Shorter templates might have been favored by PCR, but patient and control samples were amplified and corrected together, so both groups would have been affected equally by any skew.

This clone turned up a few times. No antigen is known for it. Per-base quality was not reported, and no clone a single base away is much larger than it. Each donor gave one peripheral blood draw, averaging approximately 120 mL, which was collected into heparinised tubes. Using a panel that included CD45RO, CCR7, CD25, CD127, CD95 and CD27, naive, central memory, regulatory and stem cell-like memory CD4+ T cells were sorted on a BD FACSAria II. All sorted populations exceeded 95% purity. PBMCs were isolated immediately by Lymphoprep density gradient centrifugation and stained directly without culture. So that batch effects would be minimized, each experiment stained and sorted samples in pairs, pairing one healthy donor with one patient. All of the isolated RNA was reverse transcribed with the High Capacity cDNA Reverse Transcription Kit, so expressed TCRB transcripts were sequenced. Deep immunoSEQ sequencing was applied to naive, central memory and regulatory T cell samples, giving an average of about 3.7 million total reads per sample. Sorted cells were lysed in RLT buffer, and RNA was extracted using DNase-treated RNeasy Micro or Mini kits according to cell number. Each cell subset was processed on its own to prevent cross-contamination, while patient and healthy donor samples were processed together. The immunoSEQ multiplex PCR was used to amplify TCRB sequences from cDNA, yielding 87-bp fragments that span the CDR3 region. Amplicons were sequenced on the Illumina HiSeq platform. The authors' analysis ran thus. Synthetic template baselines were used to correct PCR bias computationally, reads within Hamming distance 2 were collapsed, and singletons that could not be merged were discarded. Reads were aligned against IMGT so that V, D and J genes, CDR3 length and insertions or deletions at six rearrangement sites could be assigned. Within each subset, clonotype counts were normalized to sorted cell number, after which true diversity and Gini coefficients were computed with the tcR R package. The overlap coefficient, calculated on TCRB nucleotide sequences, was used to quantify repertoire sharing. As a proxy for the pre-selection repertoire, out-of-frame TCRB sequences from naive cells were analyzed. Held by TCRdb, this immuneACCESS table contains in-frame sequences only and omits some clones. Under half of the omission traces to an unresolved V gene where checked; the cause of the rest is unknown. V and J calls and clone size come straight from that table; D and trimming were deduced from the DNA. The sample data list about 710,000 clones, and more than 13% of these were observed just once. The top ten clones comprise 0.035% to 0.045% of the sample.

The sample consisted of naive CD4+ T cells from blood. The label giving this sample's cell subset or site can be read as: true naive CD4+ T cells. This clonotype was sampled from a man between 18 and 35 years old with type 1 diabetes.

In nucleotide form, the sequence is TGTGCCAGCAGCCCTAATAGTGGCTCCTACAATGAGCAGTTCTTC. Its coded protein is CASSPNSGSYNEQFF. The rearranged segments are TRBV7-2 and TRBJ2-1; there is no confident call for the D gene. The germline V gene sets CDR1 to SGHTA and CDR2 to FQGNSA. The CDR3 measures 15 amino acids from cysteine to phenylalanine. Left in the record is the CDR3 DNA by itself, 45 bases read in frame from the first base. The junction carries 11 bases between V and J, which are trimmed by 5 bases and 0 bases respectively.